What follows are 13 T cell receptor beta chains derived from one specimen sequenced in a study of cytomegalovirus exposure and HLA in healthy donors. The PCR had 60 Vbeta and 13 Jbeta primers. Profiling relied on immunoSEQ multiplex PCR, and the TCRdb table lists in-frame clones only, not all of them. The sample yields about 270,000 clones, about 75% seen once. The sequencing input was PBMCs. The receptor source for this set is a female donor in good health and CMV-seronegative.

This clone has only one observation. The V call is TRBV28, the J call TRBJ1-5; D remains unclear. The V gene's germline CDR1 is MDHEN and CDR2 SYDVKM. This CDR3 has 13 residues. Trimming took off 6 bases at V and 4 bases at J, with 10 bases between the two ends. The CDR3, as DNA: TGTGCCAGCAGGCCGGGAGCTAATCAGCCCCAGCATTTT. The encoded protein is CASRPGANQPQHF.

J is TRBJ1-2 and V is TRBV5-1; D is possibly TRBD1 (5 bases). Germline V gene lookup returns CDR1 SGHRS and CDR2 YFSETQ. V was clipped by 4 bases and J by 6 bases, with 19 bases between them. The CDR3 contains 15 residues. CDR3 region: CASSKHRNYGDGYTF. CDR3 coding DNA: TGCGCCAGCAGCAAACACAGGAACTATGGCGATGGCTACACCTTC.

The rearrangement joins TRBV2 to TRBJ2-5; the match to TRBD2 covers 16 bases. The trim removed 6 bases at V and 11 bases at J, leaving 9 bases unmatched. The CDR3 is made up of 15 amino acids. Germline values: CDR1 SNHLY, CDR2 FYNNEI. The CDR3 sequence: CASSKGLAGGKEQYF. CDR3 DNA: TGTGCCAGCAGCAAGGGACTAGCGGGAGGGAAAGAGCAGTACTTC.

The chain couples TRBV5-4 to TRBJ2-1, with a tentative D call TRBD2 (6 bases). Trimming took off 3 bases at V and 0 bases at J, with 16 bases between the two ends. This CDR3 is 17 amino acids long. Germline V gene lookup returns CDR1 SGHNT and CDR2 YYREEE (reference sequence). The CDR3 loop is CASSWGGGGSSYNEQFF. The CDR3 bases are TGTGCCAGCAGCTGGGGTGGGGGAGGCAGCTCCTACAATGAGCAGTTCTTC.

V and J are TRBV12-5 and TRBJ2-3; 11 bases fit TRBD1. V was clipped by 1 base and J by 6 bases; unmatched bases: 3. CDR3 length equals 15 residues. The germline V gene encodes CDR1 LGHNT and CDR2 FRNRAP. In nucleotides, the CDR3 is TGTGCTAGTGGTTTGGGGACAGGGGGCAGGGATACGCAGTATTTT. Residues: CASGLGTGGRDTQYF.

The rearrangement joins TRBV5-4 to TRBJ2-1, with TRBD2 as a possible D gene (7 bases). The CDR3 totals 16 residues. Germline-derived CDR1 and CDR2 are SGHNT and YYREEE (reference sequence). The V gene lost 0 bases and the J gene lost 0 bases, with 10 bases spanning the gap. CDR3 bases: TGTGCCAGCAGCTTGGAGGGGGGGAGCTCCTACAATGAGCAGTTCTTC. It is translated as CASSLEGGSSYNEQFF.

The chain's CDR3 is CASSNSRDRMEGYTF. CDR3 DNA sequence: TGTGCCAGCAGCAATAGCCGGGACAGAATGGAGGGCTACACCTTC. V usage is TRBV7-9 and J usage is TRBJ1-2; 7 bases fit TRBD1. Looked up from germline, CDR1 is SEHNR and CDR2 is FQNEAQ (reference sequence). Losses at the gene ends were 5 bases for V and 8 bases for J; bases not matched to a gene: 14. The CDR3 covers 15 residues.

The chain couples TRBV5-5 to TRBJ2-1; 12 bases fit TRBD2. J lost 7 bases, V lost 3 bases, and 14 bases had no gene match. Germline V gives CDR1 SGHKS, CDR2 YYEKEE (reference sequence). The CDR3 has 18 residues. For the CDR3, the DNA is TGTGCCAGCAGCTCCCTCGCCCCCCTAGCGGGAGGGCGGAATGAGCAGTTCTTC. It translates to CASSSLAPLAGGRNEQFF.

The chain carries TRBV6-5 and TRBJ2-7; 7 bases are shared with TRBD1. This CDR3 is built from 15 residues. Trimming took 4 bases from V and 5 from J; bases not matched to a gene: 11. From germline, CDR1 is MNHEY and CDR2 SVGAGI. CDR3 nucleotides: TGTGCCAGCAGTTTGGGACAGTCGGAGGCCGACGAGCAGTACTTC. Translated: CASSLGQSEADEQYF.

This chain uses TRBV6-5 with TRBJ2-1, with 9 bases fitting TRBD1. CDR1 and CDR2 (germline): MNHEY, SVGAGI. This CDR3 has 16 amino acids. The V segment lost 4 bases and the J segment 10 bases; nucleotides outside the gene matches: 14. CDR3 bases: TGTGCCAGCAGTTCCGTCGTACAGGGGGCGCGAAAAGAGCAGTTCTTC. Translated, it gives CASSSVVQGARKEQFF.

This clone was detected a few times. The CDR3 DNA reads as TGCAGTCAACTAATTCGGGGACAGGGCGCGATTGAGCAGTTCTTC. Translated: CSQLIRGQGAIEQFF. This rearrangement joins TRBV29-1 to TRBJ2-1; TRBD1 aligns across 9 bases. The CDR3 contains 15 residues. The germline V gene has CDR1 SQVTM and CDR2 ANQGSEA.

V usage is TRBV21-1 and J usage is TRBJ2-4; the table's D gene call, TRBD2, was not cross checked with the DNA. TRBV21-1 constitutes a pseudogene. CDR3 size: 16 residues. CDR3 in DNA: TGTGCCAGCAGCCTGGGGCTAGCGGGGGCCAAAAACATTCAGTACTTC. This codes for CASSLGLAGAKNIQYF.

The chain is built from TRBV25-1 and TRBJ2-5, with D possibly being TRBD2 (5 bases). CDR3 length: 13 residues. CDR1 is MGHDK and CDR2 is SYGVNS in the germline V gene. The V end was cut by 4 bases, the J end by 7 bases, with 13 bases between. CDR3 in DNA: TGTGCCAGCAGTGTTGATCCTGGGAGGACCCAGTACTTC. Its translation is CASSVDPGRTQYF.